This TCR beta chain stems from a study of cytomegalovirus exposure and HLA in healthy donors. The primer mix had 60 Vbeta and 13 Jbeta primers. Sequenced by immunoSEQ multiplex PCR; TCRdb stores in-frame clones only, minus some. The repertoire includes more than 60,000 clones, under 85% of them detected once, and approximately 8.9% sits in the top ten. V lost 4 bases to trimming and J lost 14 bases, with 12 bases between them. The length of the CDR3 is 12 residues. Germline V CDR1 and CDR2: LGHNA, YSLEER. V and J are TRBV4-3 and TRBJ1-6; weak D call: TRBD1 (5 bases). The source of this sequence is a woman aged 40 to 49 in good health and CMV-seropositive. Sequenced material: PBMCs. As DNA, the CDR3 is TGCGCCAGCAGCCGCGGGGCGGGAGCCCTCCACTTT. Translating gives CASSRGAGALHF.